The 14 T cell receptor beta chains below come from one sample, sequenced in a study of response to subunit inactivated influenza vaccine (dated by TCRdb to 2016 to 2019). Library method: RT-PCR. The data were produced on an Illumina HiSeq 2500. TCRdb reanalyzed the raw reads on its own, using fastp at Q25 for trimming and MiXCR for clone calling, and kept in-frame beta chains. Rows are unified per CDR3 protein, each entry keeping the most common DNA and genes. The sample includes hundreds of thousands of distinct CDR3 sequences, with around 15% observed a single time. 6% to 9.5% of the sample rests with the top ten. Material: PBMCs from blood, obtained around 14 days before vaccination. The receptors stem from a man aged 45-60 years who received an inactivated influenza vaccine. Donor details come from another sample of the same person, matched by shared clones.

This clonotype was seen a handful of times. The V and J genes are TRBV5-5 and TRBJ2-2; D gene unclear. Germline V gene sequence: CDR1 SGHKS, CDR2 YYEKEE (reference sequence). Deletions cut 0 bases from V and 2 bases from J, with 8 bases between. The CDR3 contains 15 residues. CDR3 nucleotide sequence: TGTGCCAGCAGCTTGGAGGGTTACAACACCGGGGAGCTGTTTTTT. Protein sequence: CASSLEGYNTGELFF.

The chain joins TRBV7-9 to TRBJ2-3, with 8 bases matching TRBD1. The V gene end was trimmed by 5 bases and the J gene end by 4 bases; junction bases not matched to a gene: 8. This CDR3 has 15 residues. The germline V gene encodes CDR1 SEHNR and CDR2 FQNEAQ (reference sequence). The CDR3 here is CASSVDRGRSDTQYF. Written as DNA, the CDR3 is TGTGCCAGCAGCGTCGACAGGGGTAGGTCAGATACGCAGTATTTT.

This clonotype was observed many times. This CDR3 reads CASSSQGASTEAFF. In DNA, the CDR3 is TGCGCCAGCAGTTCTCAGGGGGCGAGCACTGAAGCTTTCTTT. The rearrangement joins TRBV5-1 to TRBJ1-1; 8 nucleotides line up with TRBD1. Trimming at V came to 5 bases and at J to 4 bases, leaving 7 bases not matched to a gene. The CDR3 contains 14 residues. Germline V gene data show CDR1 as SGHRS and CDR2 as YFSETQ.

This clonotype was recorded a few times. The DNA of the CDR3 is TGTGCCAGCAGTTCCTCCGTCCGGGGTCATGGCTACACCTTC. Translated, it gives CASSSSVRGHGYTF. The chain couples TRBV12-3 or TRBV12-4 to TRBJ1-2; D call uncertain. Trimming removed 4 bases from V and 6 bases from J, with 15 bases in between. This CDR3 has 14 residues.

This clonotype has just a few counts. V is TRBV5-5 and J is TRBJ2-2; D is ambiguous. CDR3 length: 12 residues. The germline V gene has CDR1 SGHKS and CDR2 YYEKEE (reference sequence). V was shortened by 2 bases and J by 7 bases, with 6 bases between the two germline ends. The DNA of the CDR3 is TGTGCCAGCAGCTTTTGGATCGGGGAGCTGTTTTTT. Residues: CASSFWIGELFF.

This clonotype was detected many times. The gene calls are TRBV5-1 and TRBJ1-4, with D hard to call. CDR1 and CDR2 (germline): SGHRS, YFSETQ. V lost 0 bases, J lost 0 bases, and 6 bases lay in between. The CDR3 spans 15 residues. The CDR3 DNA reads TGCGCCAGCAGCTTGGGGTACGCAACTAATGAAAAACTGTTTTTT. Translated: CASSLGYATNEKLFF.

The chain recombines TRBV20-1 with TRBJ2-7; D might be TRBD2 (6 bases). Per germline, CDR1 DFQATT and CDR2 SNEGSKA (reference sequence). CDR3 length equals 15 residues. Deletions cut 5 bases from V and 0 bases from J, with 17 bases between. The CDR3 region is CSARFRGSSSYEQYF. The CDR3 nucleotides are TGCAGTGCTCGCTTCCGGGGGAGCAGCTCCTACGAGCAGTACTTC.

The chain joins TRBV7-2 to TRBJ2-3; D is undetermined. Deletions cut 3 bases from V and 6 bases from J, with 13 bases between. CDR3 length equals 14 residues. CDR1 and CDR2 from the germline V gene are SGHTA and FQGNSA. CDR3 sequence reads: CASSFGSLTDTQYF. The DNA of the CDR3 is TGTGCCAGCAGCTTCGGGTCACTTACGGATACGCAGTATTTT. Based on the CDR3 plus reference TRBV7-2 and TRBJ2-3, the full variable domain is GAGVSQSPSNKVTEKGKDVELRCDPISGHTALYWYRQSLGQGLEFLIYFQGNSAPDKSGLPSDRFSAERTGGSVSTLTIQRTQQEDSAVYLCASSFGSLTDTQYFGPGTRLTVL.

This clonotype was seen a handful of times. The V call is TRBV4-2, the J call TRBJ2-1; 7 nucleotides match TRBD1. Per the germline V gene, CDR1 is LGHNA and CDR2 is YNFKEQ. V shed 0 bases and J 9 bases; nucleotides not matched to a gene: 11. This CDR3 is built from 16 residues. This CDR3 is CASSQDSAGGRGEQFF. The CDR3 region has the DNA TGTGCCAGCAGCCAAGATTCGGCAGGGGGAAGGGGTGAGCAGTTCTTC.

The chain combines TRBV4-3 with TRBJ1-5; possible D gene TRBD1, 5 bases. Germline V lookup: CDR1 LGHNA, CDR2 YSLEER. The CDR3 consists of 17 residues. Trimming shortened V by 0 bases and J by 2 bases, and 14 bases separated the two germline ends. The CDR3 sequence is CASSQDVRGNGNQPQHF. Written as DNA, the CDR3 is TGCGCCAGCAGCCAAGATGTTAGGGGTAACGGCAATCAGCCCCAGCATTTT.

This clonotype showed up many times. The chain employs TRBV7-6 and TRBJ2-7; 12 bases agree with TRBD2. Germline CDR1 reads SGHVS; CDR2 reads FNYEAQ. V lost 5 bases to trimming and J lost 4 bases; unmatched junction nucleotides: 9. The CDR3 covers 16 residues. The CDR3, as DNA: TGTGCCAGCAGCCGTACTAGCGGGGGGTTTCGGTACGAGCAGTACTTC. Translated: CASSRTSGGFRYEQYF.

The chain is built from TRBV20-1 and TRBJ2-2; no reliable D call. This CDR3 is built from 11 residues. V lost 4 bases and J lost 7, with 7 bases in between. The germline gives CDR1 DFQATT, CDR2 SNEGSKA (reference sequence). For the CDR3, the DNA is TGCAGTGCTAACCCGGTCGGGGAGCTGTTTTTT. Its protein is CSANPVGELFF.

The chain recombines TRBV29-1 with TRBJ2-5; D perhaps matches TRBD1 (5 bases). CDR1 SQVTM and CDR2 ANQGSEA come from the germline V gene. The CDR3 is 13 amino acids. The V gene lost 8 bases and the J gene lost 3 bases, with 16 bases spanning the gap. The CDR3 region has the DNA TGCAGCACTCAAGGGGCAGCTGAAGAGACCCAGTACTTC. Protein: CSTQGAAEETQYF.

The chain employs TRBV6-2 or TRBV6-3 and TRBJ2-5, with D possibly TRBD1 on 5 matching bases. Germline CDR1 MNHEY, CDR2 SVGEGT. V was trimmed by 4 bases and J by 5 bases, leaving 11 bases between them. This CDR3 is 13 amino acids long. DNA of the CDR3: TGTGCCAGCAGTTCAGGGTTGCGGGAGACCCAGTACTTC. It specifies CASSSGLRETQYF.